The T cell receptor beta chain described here comes from a study of T cell clonality in common variable immunodeficiency. After removal of 4 bases from V and 3 bases from J, the junction contained 2 bases not matched to a gene. The CDR3 covers 13 residues. Germline CDR1 and CDR2: LNHDA and SQIVND (reference sequence). Control and CVID samples contributed equal amounts of genomic DNA. TCRdb's table, derived via immunoSEQ multiplex PCR, lists solely in-frame clones and lacks some. The table lists approximately 29,000 clones, with no singletons. There are a few counts of this clone. Its specificity is not known. The read terminates 3 residues ahead of where the CDR3 ends, so the germline J gene completes it. Study-wide points: In common variable immunodeficiency, TCR beta chains reportedly carried fewer deletions and N-nucleotide insertions.

This clonotype originated in a human donor with common variable immunodeficiency. Sequencing input: peripheral blood mononuclear cells. V is TRBV19 and J is TRBJ2-5; 7 bases map to TRBD1. This CDR3 reads CASSTDREETQYF. The CDR3 bases that were read are TGTGCCAGTAGTACCGACAGGGAAGAGACC. Full variable domain (rest looked up from reference TRBV19 and TRBJ2-5): DGGITQSPKYLFRKEGQNVTLSCEQNLNHDAMYWYRQDPGQGLRLIYYSQIVNDFQKGDIAEGYSVSREKKESFPLTVTSAQKNPTAFYLCASSTDREETQYFGPGTRLLVL.